Listed here are 30 T cell receptor beta chains from one sample, sequenced in a study of T cells in Graves' hyperthyroidism and ophthalmopathy. RNA transcripts were the template for amplifying TCR beta CDR3 regions. First-round RT-PCR targeting the TCR CDR3 was performed with the HTBI primer set. TCRdb reprocessed the multiplex PCR reads with MiXCR, giving one entry per CDR3 protein. Of some 420,000 distinct CDR3 sequences listed, roughly an eighth are singletons. Source material: blood. The origin of the receptors is a woman between 18 and 29 years old with Graves' hyperthyroidism.

The rearrangement uses TRBV6-1 and TRBJ1-2; D ambiguous. V was clipped by 6 bases and J by 5 bases, with 13 bases between them. The CDR3 spans 13 residues. The germline V gene has CDR1 MNHNS and CDR2 SASEGT. The CDR3 DNA reads as TGTGCCAGCAGCCAGGACGGCCGATATGGCTACACCTTC. This sequence encodes CASSQDGRYGYTF.

The gene calls are TRBV20-1 and TRBJ1-2, with 10 positions matching TRBD1. The CDR3 length is 15 residues. Germline V gene data show CDR1 as DFQATT and CDR2 as SNEGSKA (reference sequence). Trimming removed 3 bases from V and 5 bases from J; junction bases left unmatched: 9. CDR3 loop: CSASPLDRGRYGYTF. In nucleotides, the CDR3 is TGCAGTGCTAGCCCTTTGGACAGGGGGAGGTATGGCTACACCTTC.

This clonotype occurred many times. J is TRBJ1-5 and V is TRBV12-3 or TRBV12-4; no firm D call. The CDR3 is made up of 14 amino acids. V lost 1 base and J 0 bases, leaving 4 bases between the germline ends. The CDR3 sequence: CASSLDNSNQPQHF. The CDR3 DNA is TGTGCCAGCAGTTTAGACAATAGCAATCAGCCCCAGCATTTT.

On this clonotype: With a much larger clone just one base away, this may be a read error. CDR3 DNA: TGTGCCAGCAGTTACGCTGCTAGCGGGAGCAATGAGCAGCTCTTC. Protein product: CASSYAASGSNEQLF. The V gene is TRBV6-5, the J gene TRBJ2-1; 10 positions agree with TRBD2. The CDR3 length is 15 residues. The germline CDR1 and CDR2 sequences are MNHEY and SVGAGI.

The chain links TRBV29-1 to TRBJ2-1; 8 nucleotides line up with TRBD2. With 6 bases clipped from V and 5 bases from J, the junction kept 6 bases outside the gene matches. The CDR3 is 13 amino acids. CDR1 SQVTM and CDR2 ANQGSEA come from the germline V gene. The CDR3 bases are TGCAGCGTAAGGCGGGGGGCGAACAATGAGCAGTTCTTC. Protein sequence: CSVRRGANNEQFF.

This clonotype has a count of ten or more. The gene calls are TRBV12-3 or TRBV12-4 and TRBJ2-1; 10 nucleotides align to TRBD2. V shed 5 bases, J shed 5 bases, and the junction held 15 bases outside the gene matches. This CDR3 region has 18 residues. CDR3 bases: TGTGCCAGCAGTCCCCCTCAGGGGCTAGCGGGAGCCCACAATGAGCAGTTCTTC. Its translation: CASSPPQGLAGAHNEQFF.

In its sample, this clonotype was seen a few times. The rearrangement joins TRBV19 to TRBJ2-2; 7 bases match TRBD1. The CDR3 contains 15 residues. Trimming removed 6 bases from V and 2 bases from J; junction bases left unmatched: 6. CDR1 is LNHDA and CDR2 is SQIVND in the germline V gene (reference sequence). CDR3 region: CASSAGTANTGELFF. The DNA for the CDR3 is TGTGCCAGTAGCGCCGGGACAGCAAACACCGGGGAGCTGTTTTTT.

In its sample, this clonotype was seen many times. V gene TRBV10-3 combines with J gene TRBJ1-2; D gene ambiguous. Germline V CDR1 and CDR2: ENHRY, SYGVKD. The V gene lost 2 bases and the J gene lost 3 bases, with 10 bases spanning the gap. CDR3 length: 14 amino acids. CDR3 sequence: CAISETGFDYGYTF. Written as DNA, the CDR3 is TGTGCCATCAGTGAGACCGGTTTCGACTATGGCTACACCTTC.

This clonotype has at least ten counts. The rearrangement joins TRBV7-9 to TRBJ2-3; 10 bases line up with TRBD1. CDR3 length: 15 residues. V shed 5 bases, J shed 3 bases, and the junction held 5 bases outside the gene matches. The germline CDR1 and CDR2 sequences are SEHNR and FQNEAQ (reference sequence). This CDR3 reads CASSPGQGTTDTQYF. The CDR3 region has the DNA TGTGCCAGCAGCCCGGGACAGGGGACGACAGATACGCAGTATTTT.

This clonotype was seen ten or more times. The chain is built from TRBV3-1 and TRBJ1-1; no clear D. Germline loops: CDR1 LGHDT, CDR2 YNNKEL (reference sequence). V was clipped by 0 bases and J by 5 bases, with 10 bases between them. This CDR3 has 14 residues. The CDR3 spells CASSQELGWTEAFF. The CDR3 DNA is TGTGCCAGCAGCCAAGAATTGGGGTGGACTGAAGCTTTCTTT.

This clonotype was detected many times. J is TRBJ1-5 and V is TRBV10-3; TRBD1 matches at 8 bases. CDR1 is ENHRY and CDR2 is SYGVKD in the germline V gene. V was pared by 0 bases and J by 4 bases, with 2 bases of the junction left unmatched. This CDR3 has 15 residues. This CDR3 reads CAISESGTGNQPQHF. The CDR3 nucleotides read TGTGCCATCAGTGAGTCCGGGACAGGTAATCAGCCCCAGCATTTT.

In its sample, this clonotype was seen many times. This chain joins TRBV6-1 and TRBJ2-3; D is uncertain. The germline V gene has CDR1 MNHNS and CDR2 SASEGT. Trimming pared 0 bases from V and 12 bases from J, leaving 16 bases between. CDR3 length: 14 amino acids. The CDR3 loop reads CASSEALRQNPQYF. The DNA of the CDR3 is TGTGCCAGCAGTGAAGCGCTTCGGCAAAATCCCCAGTATTTT.

Notes on this clonotype: The junction departs from germline at one end; a sequencing error may be responsible. The chain couples TRBV19 to TRBJ2-5; 7 bases match TRBD1. The germline V gene has CDR1 LNHDA and CDR2 SQIVND (reference sequence). This CDR3 has 15 amino acids. In DNA form, the CDR3 reads TGTACCAGTAGCTCACTCCGACAGGGATCCGAGACCCAGTACTTC. Translated, it gives CTSSSLRQGSETQYF.

This clonotype was detected ten times or more. The chain links TRBV5-1 to TRBJ2-1, with 11 bases lining up with TRBD2. V lost 6 bases to trimming and J lost 10 bases; unmatched junction nucleotides: 12. In germline, CDR1 is SGHRS, CDR2 YFSETQ. The CDR3 has 15 residues. For the CDR3, the DNA is TGCGCCAGCACCTTAGCGGGAGGGCCGGAAGGCGAGCAGTTCTTC. It encodes CASTLAGGPEGEQFF.

This clonotype was found many times. The J gene is TRBJ2-5, the V gene TRBV13; no firm D call. Germline V lookup: CDR1 PRHDT, CDR2 FYEKMQ (reference sequence). V was clipped by 4 bases and J by 5 bases, with 11 bases between them. This CDR3 comprises 13 residues. Here the CDR3 DNA reads TGTGCCAGCAGCTCAGGTGGAATGGAGACCCAGTACTTC. Translating it yields CASSSGGMETQYF.

The sample holds a few counts of this clonotype. The gene calls are TRBV6-1 and TRBJ1-2; 12 bases are a match to TRBD1. The V and J ends lost 7 bases and 4 bases, in that order; junction bases with no gene match: 7. This CDR3 is built from 15 residues. The germline V gene has CDR1 MNHNS and CDR2 SASEGT. CDR3 nucleotides: TGTGCCAGCAAACTGGGACAGGGGGCCTTCTATGGCTACACCTTC. Translation gives CASKLGQGAFYGYTF.

This clonotype was recorded at least ten times. This sequence joins TRBV4-1 and TRBJ2-7, with D possibly being TRBD1 (7 bases). The germline CDR1 and CDR2 sequences are MGHRA and YSYEKL. The V end lost 5 bases, the J end lost 1 base, and 12 bases lay between the germline ends. The CDR3 extends over 14 amino acids. The CDR3 DNA reads TGCGCCAGCAGCACACAGGGGAGGTCCTACGAGCAGTACTTC. This gives the protein CASSTQGRSYEQYF.

This clonotype was observed a few times. An end of the junction does not agree with germline; a read error may underlie this. V is TRBV28 and J is TRBJ1-5, with a possible D match to TRBD1 (6 bases). The germline CDR1 and CDR2 sequences are MDHEN and SYDVKM. The CDR3 is 14 residues long. CDR3 protein: CAGSLYRDNQPQHF. DNA for the CDR3: TGTGCCGGCAGTTTGTACAGGGACAATCAGCCCCAGCATTTT.

This clonotype appeared a few times. The chain joins TRBV6-6 to TRBJ2-7; no reliable D call. The germline CDR1 and CDR2 sequences are MNHNY and SVGAGI (reference sequence). Trimming removed 2 bases from V and 0 bases from J, with 11 bases in between. The CDR3 is 15 amino acids. The CDR3 region is CASSYQTLSSYEQYF. The CDR3 nucleotides are TGTGCCAGCAGTTACCAGACCCTGAGCTCCTACGAGCAGTACTTC.

This clonotype came up a few times. J is TRBJ1-1 and V is TRBV9, with TRBD1 matching 8 bases. V dropped 4 bases and J dropped 3; count of bases not matched to a gene: 2. The CDR3 runs to 13 residues. CDR1 and CDR2 from the germline V gene are SGDLS and YYNGEE. CDR3 protein: CASSPGGYTEAFF. CDR3 in DNA: TGTGCCAGCAGCCCAGGGGGCTACACTGAAGCTTTCTTT.

This clonotype was recorded a few times. The genes are TRBV7-6 and TRBJ2-5; D unresolved. The germline V and J ends were trimmed by 1 base and 4 bases, with 7 bases remaining between them. CDR1 SGHVS and CDR2 FNYEAQ come from the germline V gene. The CDR3 is 13 amino acids. The CDR3 sequence: CASSLEPPETQYF. Written as DNA, the CDR3 is TGTGCCAGCAGCTTAGAACCTCCAGAGACCCAGTACTTC.

This clonotype came up a few times. The chain carries TRBV6-2 or TRBV6-3 and TRBJ2-7; 7 nucleotides line up with TRBD1. The CDR3 has 16 amino acids. J was trimmed by 6 bases and V by 8 bases; bases with no gene match: 19. The germline V gene encodes CDR1 MNHEY and CDR2 SVGEGT. In nucleotides, the CDR3 is TGTGCCAGCCGGGACAGCCCCCCTACGAAGGTTTTCGAGCAGTACTTC. The encoded protein is CASRDSPPTKVFEQYF.

This clonotype appeared many times. The chain recombines TRBV20-1 with TRBJ2-7; D might be TRBD2 (5 bases). The CDR3 totals 12 residues. V dropped 1 base and J dropped 5 bases, with 9 bases sitting between them. CDR1 and CDR2 (germline): DFQATT, SNEGSKA (reference sequence). DNA for the CDR3: TGCAGTGCTAGAGCTGAGGGCCACGAGCAGTACTTC. It is translated as CSARAEGHEQYF.

The sample holds many counts of this clonotype. The chain carries TRBV2 and TRBJ1-2; the match to TRBD1 covers 7 bases. The CDR3 runs 13 residues. The germline V gene encodes CDR1 SNHLY and CDR2 FYNNEI. The V segment lost 5 bases and the J segment 6 bases; nucleotides outside the gene matches: 6. CDR3 nucleotides: TGTGCCAGCAGTCGCAGGGGGGATGATGGCTACACCTTC. It is translated as CASSRRGDDGYTF.

V and J are TRBV10-3 and TRBJ2-1, with a tentative D call TRBD1 (5 bases). The CDR3 is 14 residues long. Germline CDR1 is ENHRY and CDR2 is SYGVKD. V lost 4 bases, J lost 3 bases, and 10 bases lay in between. DNA of the CDR3: TGTGCCATCAGTGCCCAGGGAAACTACAATGAGCAGTTCTTC. It translates to CAISAQGNYNEQFF.

The chain couples TRBV6-2 or TRBV6-3 to TRBJ1-4; D remains unclear. The length of the CDR3 is 14 residues. Germline V gene data show CDR1 as MNHEY and CDR2 as SVGEGT. Trimming left V 7 bases short and J 6 bases short, with 15 bases between. CDR3 in amino acids: CASKMGLGYEKLFF. CDR3 bases: TGTGCCAGCAAAATGGGGTTAGGATATGAAAAACTGTTTTTT.

The gene calls are TRBV10-3 and TRBJ1-4, with 10 bases that match TRBD1. This CDR3 has 15 amino acids. The germline V gene encodes CDR1 ENHRY and CDR2 SYGVKD. V shed 3 bases, J shed 7 bases, and the junction held 5 bases outside the gene matches. The CDR3 bases are TGTGCCATCAGTGACGGCGGGACAGGGGTTGAAAAACTGTTTTTT. Translation: CAISDGGTGVEKLFF.

Written as DNA, the CDR3 is TGTGCCAGCAGTTTCTCAGGGACAATCTATGGCTACACCTTC. Translation gives CASSFSGTIYGYTF. The V call is TRBV27, the J call TRBJ1-2; D is perhaps TRBD1 (6 bases). Germline CDR1 is MNHEY and CDR2 is SMNVEV (reference sequence). The germline V and J ends were trimmed by 3 bases and 4 bases, with 12 bases remaining between them. The CDR3 consists of 14 residues.

This clonotype was observed a few times. The chain recombines TRBV6-1 with TRBJ2-2; TRBD2 matches 10 bases. The germline V gene encodes CDR1 MNHNS and CDR2 SASEGT. V lost 3 bases and J lost 6; bases outside the gene matches: 4. CDR3 length equals 15 residues. CDR3 bases: TGTGCCAGCAGTGATAGCGGGAGGACCCCCGGGGAGCTGTTTTTT. It encodes CASSDSGRTPGELFF.

In this sample, this clonotype turned up many times. The rearrangement uses TRBV20-1 and TRBJ2-7, with TRBD2 matching 12 bases. V lost 5 bases to trimming and J lost 7 bases; unmatched junction nucleotides: 12. CDR3 length equals 15 residues. The germline V gene has CDR1 DFQATT and CDR2 SNEGSKA (reference sequence). CDR3 region: CSAYELAGGPREQYF. DNA of the CDR3: TGCAGTGCTTACGAACTAGCGGGAGGTCCTCGGGAGCAGTACTTC.